The 12 T cell receptor beta chains below were found in one sample sequenced in a study of T cell clonality in common variable immunodeficiency (dated by TCRdb to the mid-2010s). Library preparation was by the immunoSEQ multiplex PCR assay. In TCRdb, the immuneACCESS table is reduced to in-frame sequences with V and J assigned. These tables do not hold every clone; where another copy was compared, an unresolved V gene accounts for under half, and the others remain unexplained. In this sample the table shows 45,000 to 70,000 clones, and no singletons are among them. Of the sample, 5.4% is held by the ten largest clones. Sequencing input: peripheral blood mononuclear cells. The receptor set was obtained from a person aged 18-69 years in good health.

This clone occurred many times. The CDR3 goes on 3 residues after the read ends, and that part is filled in from the germline J gene. In the same sample, other DNA sequences code for this CDR3. This sequence joins TRBV7-9 and TRBJ2-3; tentative D call: TRBD1 (5 bases). Germline values: CDR1 SEHNR, CDR2 FQNEAQ (reference sequence). The germline V and J ends were trimmed by 5 bases and 4 bases, with 10 bases remaining between them. The CDR3 runs 13 residues. CDR3 sequence reads: CASSPKGPDTQYF. The covered CDR3 bases are TGTGCCAGCAGCCCCAAGGGGCCAGATACG.

This clone was seen a few times. With the read ending 3 residues before the CDR3 end, the germline J gene is used to fill in that end. Other DNA sequences in this specimen translate into the identical CDR3. The chain couples TRBV20-1 to TRBJ2-7; D might be TRBD1 (6 bases). There are 13 residues in the CDR3. V lost 6 bases and J 2 bases, leaving 14 bases between the germline ends. Germline CDR1 reads DFQATT; CDR2 reads SNEGSKA (reference sequence). Partial CDR3 DNA: TGCAGTGCCTCGGGACACCCCCCCTACGAG. It yields the protein CSASGHPPYE. The CDR3 in its entirety is CSASGHPPYEQYF.

Ten or more counts support this clone. CDR3: CSARGTSGRPTYNEQFF. The covered CDR3 bases are TGCAGTGCTAGAGGGACTAGCGGGAGGCCCACCTACAATGAG. The chain is built from TRBV20-1 and TRBJ2-1; 14 bases align to TRBD2. The read comes to an end 3 residues before the CDR3 does, leaving the germline J gene to fill in the end. The CDR3 loop spans 17 amino acids. Germline V gives CDR1 DFQATT, CDR2 SNEGSKA (reference sequence). The V and J ends lost 1 base and 2 bases, in that order; junction bases with no gene match: 4.

This clone has ten or more counts. The missing CDR3 end, 3 residues past where the read stops, is filled in from the germline J gene. V usage is TRBV20-1 and J usage is TRBJ2-7; 12 bases fit TRBD2. Trimming cost V 2 bases and J 4 bases; bases outside gene matches: 3. The CDR3 totals 14 residues. CDR1 and CDR2 from the germline V gene are DFQATT and SNEGSKA (reference sequence). CDR3 loop: CSARLAGGPYEQYF. The CDR3 DNA, read in part, is TGCAGTGCTAGACTAGCGGGAGGGCCTTACGAG.

This clone was seen ten or more times. The read ends 3 residues shy of where the CDR3 ends; the end is completed using the germline J gene. This sequence joins TRBV29-1 and TRBJ1-2; no reliable D call. Per germline, CDR1 SQVTM and CDR2 ANQGSEA. This CDR3 has 16 amino acids. With 3 bases removed from V and 6 bases from J, the gap between germline ends came to 23 bases. Incomplete CDR3 DNA: TGCAGCGTTGACCGTCTTGGGCCGGCCGGTGCTCATGGC. It translates to CSVDRLGPAGAHG. Given in full, the CDR3 is CSVDRLGPAGAHGYTF.

This clone was counted at least ten times. The read halts 3 residues ahead of the CDR3 end, with the missing end drawn from the germline J gene. V is TRBV10-3 and J is TRBJ2-1; D not resolved. Between the trimmed V and J ends, which lost 8 bases and 7 bases, there was a span of 18 bases. Per germline, CDR1 ENHRY and CDR2 SYGVKD. The CDR3 loop spans 14 amino acids. The CDR3 bases that were read are TGTGCCATCGCGCGGAGTCTGGCTCCAAATGAG. The encoded protein is CAIARSLAPNE. The entire CDR3 sequence reads CAIARSLAPNEQFF.

This clone occurred a few times. The read ends 3 residues early relative to the CDR3; the germline J gene fills the gap. This chain connects TRBV6-2 or TRBV6-3 to TRBJ2-7; 7 bases fit TRBD1. This CDR3 comprises 14 residues. Looked up from germline, CDR1 is MNHEY and CDR2 is SVGEGT. V was pared by 2 bases and J by 1 base, with 2 bases of the junction left unmatched. The covered CDR3 bases are TGTGCCAGCAGTTACGGGGACAGTTCCTACGAG. This gives the protein CASSYGDSSYE. The entire CDR3 sequence reads CASSYGDSSYEQYF.

This clone appeared many times. Coverage ceases 3 residues before the CDR3 finishes, and the germline J gene fills in the end. The V call is TRBV19, the J call TRBJ1-5; D unclear. In germline, CDR1 is LNHDA, CDR2 SQIVND (reference sequence). The CDR3 totals 15 residues. Trimming pared 6 bases from V and 4 bases from J, leaving 16 bases between. The CDR3 sequence: CASSHTQLPNQPQHF. CDR3 DNA, as far as it was read: TGTGCCAGTAGCCATACGCAGTTGCCAAATCAGCCC.

This clone was counted at least ten times. Read coverage stops 3 residues before the CDR3 terminus; the germline J gene supplies the remainder. The chain joins TRBV10-3 to TRBJ1-2, with D unclear. The CDR3 sequence is 15 residues long. Trimming took 0 bases from V and 2 from J, leaving 10 bases between them. In germline, CDR1 is ENHRY, CDR2 SYGVKD. CDR3 protein: CAISESDRGNYGYTF. Partial CDR3 DNA: TGTGCCATCAGTGAGTCGGATAGAGGGAACTATGGC.

This clone was detected ten times or more. The missing CDR3 end, 3 residues past where the read stops, is filled in from the germline J gene. V usage is TRBV5-1 and J usage is TRBJ2-1; D may be TRBD2 (6 bases). CDR1 SGHRS and CDR2 YFSETQ come from the germline V gene. Trimming took off 4 bases at V and 6 bases at J, with 14 bases between the two ends. The CDR3 extends over 14 amino acids. The CDR3 region is CASSPQGGLNEQFF. CDR3 DNA, as far as it was read: TGCGCCAGCAGCCCCCAGGGAGGTCTCAATGAG.

Ten or more counts support this clone. The read falls 3 residues short of the CDR3 end, and the missing part is taken from the germline J gene. V and J are TRBV7-6 and TRBJ1-6; no reliable D call. The CDR3 totals 13 residues. With 4 bases removed from V and 9 bases from J, the gap between germline ends came to 10 bases. Germline CDR1 reads SGHVS; CDR2 reads FNYEAQ. The covered CDR3 bases are TGTGCCAGCAGCTCACAGAGTGGTTCACCC. Its translation: CASSSQSGSP. The whole CDR3 is CASSSQSGSPLHF.

This clone showed up just a few times. The sequenced fragment ends 3 residues before the CDR3 boundary, so the rest is inferred from the germline J gene. This chain uses TRBV5-6 with TRBJ2-1; D remains ambiguous. CDR3 length: 13 residues. CDR1 is SGHDT and CDR2 is YYEEEE in the germline V gene. With 0 bases removed from V and 3 bases from J, the gap between germline ends came to 4 bases. The CDR3 sequence: CASSLVVYNEQFF. The CDR3 bases that were read are TGTGCCAGCAGCTTGGTCGTCTACAATGAG.